This T cell receptor (beta chain) was documented in a study of cytomegalovirus exposure and HLA in healthy donors. PCR was performed using 60 Vbeta and 13 Jbeta primers. Profiling relied on immunoSEQ multiplex PCR, and the TCRdb table lists in-frame clones only, not all of them. The table includes around 200,000 clones, 75% to 90% detected once. CDR3 length: 15 amino acids. The V and J ends lost 1 base and 5 bases, in that order; junction bases with no gene match: 5. Germline loops: CDR1 LNHNV, CDR2 YYDKDF (reference sequence). V gene TRBV15 combines with J gene TRBJ1-2; 9 bases fit TRBD1. This TCR was sampled from a woman in her thirties in good health and CMV-seronegative. The sequencing sample was made of PBMCs. The CDR3 nucleotides read TGTGCCACCAGCAGAGGGGGACAGGGCAATTATGGCTACACCTTC. It yields the protein CATSRGGQGNYGYTF.